The 26 T cell receptor beta chains presented below share a single source sample, sequenced in a study of cytomegalovirus exposure and HLA in healthy donors. The PCR ran on 60 Vbeta and 13 Jbeta primers. The assay was immunoSEQ multiplex PCR, and TCRdb's table has in-frame clones only and misses some. Here the sample spans some 200,000 clones, approximately 90% being singletons. Sequenced input: PBMCs. All receptors come from a young woman in good health and CMV-seronegative.

The chain employs TRBV6-5 and TRBJ1-4; 7 bases align to TRBD1. With 7 bases clipped from V and 8 bases from J, the junction kept 10 bases outside the gene matches. CDR1 and CDR2 from the germline V gene are MNHEY and SVGAGI. The CDR3 is 14 amino acids. This CDR3 reads CASTLQGVREKLFF. The CDR3, as DNA: TGTGCCAGCACGCTGCAGGGGGTACGAGAAAAACTGTTTTTT.

The V call is TRBV5-1, the J call TRBJ2-6; D might be TRBD2 (6 bases). CDR1 is SGHRS and CDR2 is YFSETQ in the germline V gene. This CDR3 has 17 amino acids. Trimming stripped 4 bases from V and 2 bases from J, with 16 bases between. The CDR3 here is CASSPSYRGTGANVLTF. CDR3 in DNA: TGCGCCAGCAGCCCCTCCTATCGCGGGACTGGGGCCAACGTCCTGACTTTC.

The rearrangement uses TRBV4-1 and TRBJ2-5; a possible D gene is TRBD1 (5 bases). Germline CDR1 reads MGHRA; CDR2 reads YSYEKL. V was clipped by 4 bases and J by 5 bases, with 11 bases between them. The CDR3 totals 13 residues. CDR3 protein: CASSPRWGETQYF. CDR3 nucleotide sequence: TGCGCCAGCAGCCCCAGGTGGGGCGAGACCCAGTACTTC.

The chain carries TRBV6-4 and TRBJ1-6; TRBD1 matches at 8 bases. CDR3 length: 17 amino acids. CDR1 and CDR2 from the germline V gene are MRHNA and SNTAGT. Trimming took 0 bases from V and 9 from J; bases not matched to a gene: 10. In DNA, the CDR3 is TGTGCCAGCAGTGACTCCATACCTGACAGGGGACTTTCACCCCTCCACTTT. Residues: CASSDSIPDRGLSPLHF.

The chain uses TRBV21-1 and TRBJ2-1; TRBD1 reflects the table's D call only, with no check against the DNA. TRBV21-1 is designated a pseudogene. This CDR3 is built from 17 residues. CDR3 DNA: TGTGCCAGCAGCAAAGTTTCGGGTCGGACAGACCAATTGGAGCAGTTCTTC. Translating it yields CASSKVSGRTDQLEQFF.

The rearrangement links TRBV4-2 to TRBJ2-1, with TRBD2 matching 12 bases. Germline lookup yields CDR1 LGHNA and CDR2 YNFKEQ. V was pared by 1 base and J by 7 bases, with 5 bases of the junction left unmatched. This CDR3 is 16 amino acids long. This CDR3 reads CASSQVLAGGLNEQFF. DNA of the CDR3: TGTGCCAGCAGCCAAGTTCTAGCGGGGGGGCTAAATGAGCAGTTCTTC.

This chain links TRBV7-9 with TRBJ2-3; D not resolved. Germline V gives CDR1 SEHNR, CDR2 FQNEAQ (reference sequence). The CDR3 length is 12 residues. V was shortened by 5 bases and J by 6 bases, with 9 bases between the two germline ends. CDR3 DNA: TGTGCCAGCAGCACTCTCCTGGATACGCAGTATTTT. As protein: CASSTLLDTQYF.

The rearrangement uses TRBV6-5 and TRBJ2-2; D is perhaps TRBD1 (5 bases). The CDR3 contains 15 residues. Trimming pared 2 bases from V and 8 bases from J, leaving 15 bases between. Germline V gene sequence: CDR1 MNHEY, CDR2 SVGAGI. CDR3 residues: CASSYQPQVAGELFF. The CDR3 DNA follows: TGTGCCAGCAGTTACCAACCACAGGTCGCGGGGGAGCTGTTTTTT.

This chain uses TRBV30 with TRBJ1-1; D unclear. With 2 bases removed from V and 7 bases from J, the gap between germline ends came to 8 bases. CDR3 length equals 11 residues. Germline V lookup: CDR1 GTSNPN, CDR2 SVGIG (reference sequence). CDR3: CAWSSVGEAFF. The CDR3 nucleotides are TGTGCCTGGAGTTCGGTTGGTGAAGCTTTCTTT.

The V call is TRBV5-1, the J call TRBJ1-6, with 9 bases identical to TRBD1. In germline, CDR1 is SGHRS, CDR2 YFSETQ. This CDR3 has 15 amino acids. The V gene end was trimmed by 4 bases and the J gene end by 10 bases; junction bases not matched to a gene: 9. The CDR3: CASSPLGTGKSPLHF. The CDR3 region has the DNA TGCGCCAGCAGCCCCCTCGGGACAGGGAAATCACCCCTCCACTTT. The variable domain in full, with the rest retrieved from reference TRBV5-1 and TRBJ1-6, is KAGVTQTPRYLIKTRGQQVTLSCSPISGHRSVSWYQQTPGQGLQFLFEYFSETQRNKGNFPGRFSGRQFSNSRSEMNVSTLELGDSALYLCASSPLGTGKSPLHFGNGTRLTVT.

V usage is TRBV13 and J usage is TRBJ2-5, with 7 bases lining up with TRBD2. Near its end, the DNA agrees better with TRBJ2-7, so the J call may be wrong. Germline V lookup: CDR1 PRHDT, CDR2 FYEKMQ (reference sequence). This CDR3 spans 14 amino acids. In DNA, the CDR3 is TGTGCCAGCAGCTCACTAGCGAGCTCCTACGAGCAGTACTTC. Translating it yields CASSSLASSYEQYF.

The rearrangement uses TRBV7-9 and TRBJ2-2; D possibly corresponds to TRBD1 (5 bases). The germline V and J ends were trimmed by 3 bases and 3 bases, with 8 bases remaining between them. There are 14 residues in the CDR3. Germline V CDR1 and CDR2: SEHNR, FQNEAQ (reference sequence). CDR3 DNA: TGTGCCAGCAGCTTTGGCAGGGACACCGGGGAGCTGTTTTTT. The encoded protein is CASSFGRDTGELFF.

V gene TRBV27 combines with J gene TRBJ1-1; D might be TRBD1 (6 bases). Germline V gives CDR1 MNHEY, CDR2 SMNVEV (reference sequence). Between the trimmed V and J ends, which lost 1 base and 3 bases, there was a span of 27 bases. This CDR3 is 20 amino acids long. CDR3: CASSLLSGAGGQLQYTEAFF. In nucleotides, the CDR3 is TGTGCCAGCAGTTTATTAAGCGGGGCAGGAGGACAGCTGCAATACACTGAAGCTTTCTTT.

V and J are TRBV14 and TRBJ2-7; 7 bases align to TRBD2. CDR3 size: 15 residues. Germline loops: CDR1 SGHDN, CDR2 FVKESK. J gave up 0 bases and V 3 bases, and 5 bases lay outside the gene matches. Written as DNA, the CDR3 is TGTGCCAGCAGCCAGGTGGGGGACTACTCCTACGAGCAGTACTTC. This encodes CASSQVGDYSYEQYF.

The chain carries TRBV9 and TRBJ1-2; TRBD1 is a possible D gene (6 bases). There are 13 residues in the CDR3. The germline V gene encodes CDR1 SGDLS and CDR2 YYNGEE. V lost 0 bases and J 4 bases, leaving 7 bases between the germline ends. The CDR3 nucleotides are TGTGCCAGCAGCGTAGAGGGGGTCTATGGCTACACCTTC. This codes for CASSVEGVYGYTF.

This clone was counted once. The chain is built from TRBV4-1 and TRBJ2-1, with 9 bases identical to TRBD2. Looked up from germline, CDR1 is MGHRA and CDR2 is YSYEKL. With V trimmed by 2 bases and J by 2 bases, 1 base remained unmatched. The CDR3 totals 15 residues. CDR3 residues: CASSQLAGPYNEQFF. As DNA, the CDR3 is TGCGCCAGCAGCCAACTAGCGGGGCCCTACAATGAGCAGTTCTTC.

The table lists this clone with a count of one. V gene TRBV9 combines with J gene TRBJ1-2; 8 nucleotides align to TRBD1. Germline lookup yields CDR1 SGDLS and CDR2 YYNGEE. V gave up 4 bases and J gave up 5 bases; unmatched junction bases: 7. The CDR3 totals 14 residues. CDR3 loop: CASSPHRQGYGYTF. In DNA, the CDR3 is TGTGCCAGCAGCCCACACCGACAGGGGTATGGCTACACCTTC. Looking up the rest from reference TRBV9 and TRBJ1-2 gives the full variable domain: DSGVTQTPKHLITATGQRVTLRCSPRSGDLSVYWYQQSLDQGLQFLIQYYNGEERAKGNILERFSAQQFPDLHSELNLSSLELGDSALYFCASSPHRQGYGYTFGSGTRLTVV.

The rearrangement uses TRBV9 and TRBJ1-4; D is perhaps TRBD1 (5 bases). V lost 5 bases to trimming and J lost 2 bases, with 13 bases between them. The CDR3 has 15 amino acids. Germline CDR1 SGDLS, CDR2 YYNGEE. CDR3 sequence: CASRAGSATNEKLFF. CDR3 coding DNA: TGTGCCAGCAGGGCAGGGTCGGCGACTAATGAAAAACTGTTTTTT.

The chain combines TRBV27 with TRBJ1-1; D is ambiguous. This CDR3 contains 16 residues. Germline V gene data show CDR1 as MNHEY and CDR2 as SMNVEV (reference sequence). V was trimmed by 5 bases and J by 3 bases, leaving 19 bases between them. CDR3 region: CASSLPQDTPHTEAFF. The CDR3 region has the DNA TGTGCCAGCAGTCTACCTCAAGACACACCTCACACTGAAGCTTTCTTT.

The CDR3 DNA is TGTGCCAGCAGCTACCACCCCCGGCGGGAAGCCAAAAACATTCAGTACTTC. As protein: CASSYHPRREAKNIQYF. This chain links TRBV7-6 with TRBJ2-4; maybe TRBD2 (6 bases). The germline V gene encodes CDR1 SGHVS and CDR2 FNYEAQ. This CDR3 region has 17 residues. Trimming stripped 4 bases from V and 0 bases from J, with 16 bases between.

The chain recombines TRBV29-1 with TRBJ1-2, with D tentatively TRBD1 (6 bases). The germline V gene encodes CDR1 SQVTM and CDR2 ANQGSEA. This CDR3 is 16 amino acids long. The V and J ends lost 0 bases and 0 bases respectively, with 14 bases between them. The CDR3 DNA reads TGCAGCGTTGAAGATTTCACAGGGAGTACTAACTATGGCTACACCTTC. Protein product: CSVEDFTGSTNYGYTF.

The rearrangement joins TRBV15 to TRBJ2-7; 7 bases fit TRBD2. The length of the CDR3 is 13 residues. Per germline, CDR1 LNHNV and CDR2 YYDKDF (reference sequence). V lost 3 bases to trimming and J lost 1 base; unmatched junction nucleotides: 0. The CDR3 DNA follows: TGTGCCACCAGCAGGGGGGGGTCCTACGAGCAGTACTTC. It translates to CATSRGGSYEQYF.

Only one count was recorded for this clone. The chain combines TRBV5-1 with TRBJ2-1, with 11 bases identical to TRBD2. Germline trimming cut 3 bases from V and 7 bases from J; bases unmatched to any gene: 6. Per the germline V gene, CDR1 is SGHRS and CDR2 is YFSETQ. The CDR3 consists of 15 residues. CDR3 sequence reads: CASSWLAGGGNEQFF. The DNA of the CDR3 is TGCGCCAGCAGCTGGCTAGCGGGGGGAGGGAATGAGCAGTTCTTC.

The genes are TRBV15 and TRBJ1-6; unclear D gene. Germline V lookup: CDR1 LNHNV, CDR2 YYDKDF (reference sequence). Trimming removed 1 base at V and 9 bases at J, with 10 bases between. The CDR3 loop spans 14 amino acids. CDR3 bases: TGTGCCACCAGCAGAGTCGACGGGATTTCACCCCTCCACTTT. Translated: CATSRVDGISPLHF.

V and J are TRBV27 and TRBJ2-7; 8 bases match TRBD2. Germline values: CDR1 MNHEY, CDR2 SMNVEV (reference sequence). CDR3 length: 14 amino acids. V dropped 3 bases and J dropped 2; count of bases not matched to a gene: 3. The chain's CDR3 is CASSFSGTAYEQYF. For the CDR3, the DNA is TGTGCCAGCAGTTTTAGCGGGACCGCCTACGAGCAGTACTTC.

The V call is TRBV6-1, the J call TRBJ1-1, with unresolved D. V lost 4 bases, J lost 1 base, and 7 bases lay in between. The CDR3 contains 13 residues. Germline CDR1 reads MNHNS; CDR2 reads SASEGT. For the CDR3, the DNA is TGTGCCAGCAGTGTAGAGGAGAACACTGAAGCTTTCTTT. Its protein product is CASSVEENTEAFF.